The 26 T cell receptor beta chains below were found in one sample sequenced in a study of OX40 agonist ivuxolimab in advanced cancers. The library was obtained by the immunoSEQ multiplex PCR assay. TCRdb took this table from immuneACCESS and kept in-frame rearrangements with V and J called. Such tables lack part of the clones; where checked against another copy, unresolved V genes explain under half of the gap, and the rest is unexplained. Within this sample are 100,000 or so clones, with approximately 90% of them counted one time only. The ten most abundant clones make up under 0.65% of the sample. The specimen was CD4+ or CD8+ T cells sorted from blood, collected in a trial of the OX40 agonist ivuxolimab. Source of these receptors: an adult with an advanced solid tumor such as melanoma, head and neck, liver or kidney cancer.

The gene calls are TRBV5-1 and TRBJ2-7; D is uncertain. The CDR3 spans 13 residues. The germline CDR1 and CDR2 sequences are SGHRS and YFSETQ. V lost 5 bases, J lost 1 base, and 10 bases lay in between. The CDR3 region is CASRLSPSYEQYF. Written as DNA, the CDR3 is TGCGCCAGCAGGCTTTCCCCGTCCTACGAGCAGTACTTC. Looking up the rest from reference TRBV5-1 and TRBJ2-7 gives the full variable domain: KAGVTQTPRYLIKTRGQQVTLSCSPISGHRSVSWYQQTPGQGLQFLFEYFSETQRNKGNFPGRFSGRQFSNSRSEMNVSTLELGDSALYLCASRLSPSYEQYFGPGTRLTVT.

The V call is TRBV2, the J call TRBJ2-3; D unclear. V gave up 2 bases and J gave up 4 bases, with 16 bases separating them. The CDR3 has 16 residues. From germline, CDR1 is SNHLY and CDR2 FYNNEI. The CDR3 reads CASSERSVGKADTQYF. CDR3 DNA sequence: TGTGCCAGCAGTGAAAGGAGTGTAGGGAAGGCAGATACGCAGTATTTT.

The V and J genes are TRBV28 and TRBJ2-1, with 14 bases aligning to TRBD2. V was clipped by 6 bases and J by 8 bases; unmatched bases: 12. The CDR3 loop spans 17 amino acids. Germline loops: CDR1 MDHEN, CDR2 SYDVKM. The CDR3 sequence is CASSLLGLAGGQDEQFF. As DNA, the CDR3 is TGTGCCAGCAGCCTTCTAGGACTAGCGGGAGGCCAGGATGAGCAGTTCTTC.

The chain carries TRBV19 and TRBJ1-5; 7 nucleotides match TRBD1. Looked up from germline, CDR1 is LNHDA and CDR2 is SQIVND (reference sequence). The CDR3 is made up of 16 amino acids. V shed 5 bases and J 6 bases; nucleotides not matched to a gene: 13. The CDR3: CASSSLTGVIAQPQHF. CDR3 DNA sequence: TGTGCCAGTAGTTCCTTAACAGGGGTTATTGCTCAGCCCCAGCATTTT.

As for this clone: Germline is not matched at one junction end, which may reflect a read error. The chain carries TRBV18 and TRBJ2-7; either TRBD1 or TRBD2 may supply D (5 bases each). This CDR3 comprises 16 residues. Germline V gives CDR1 KGHSH, CDR2 LQKENI. The CDR3 sequence: CASSPEGQFPLRAMNF. In DNA, the CDR3 is TGTGCCAGCTCACCAGAGGGGCAGTTTCCCCTACGAGCGATGAACTTC.

V and J are TRBV14 and TRBJ2-5, with 10 bases aligning to TRBD1. The CDR3 spans 15 residues. Germline V gene lookup returns CDR1 SGHDN and CDR2 FVKESK. The V gene end was trimmed by 4 bases and the J gene end by 5 bases; junction bases not matched to a gene: 7. Here the CDR3 DNA reads TGTGCCAGCAGCCCGCGACAGGGGGCGAGGGAGACCCAGTACTTC. It translates to CASSPRQGARETQYF.

The chain has TRBV6-1 and TRBJ2-3; D tentatively reads TRBD1 or TRBD2 (5 bases each). CDR1 is MNHNS and CDR2 is SASEGT in the germline V gene. The V end lost 2 bases, the J end lost 2 bases, and 11 bases lay between the germline ends. The CDR3 has 15 residues. CDR3 sequence: CASSELGPLTDTQYF. The CDR3 nucleotides read TGTGCCAGCAGTGAATTGGGACCCCTCACAGATACGCAGTATTTT.

This chain connects TRBV20-1 to TRBJ2-7, with a weak D call TRBD1 (5 bases). The CDR3 extends over 10 amino acids. Germline assignment: CDR1 DFQATT and CDR2 SNEGSKA (reference sequence). The V end lost 6 bases, the J end lost 6 bases, and 9 bases lay between the germline ends. CDR3 nucleotides: TGCAGTGCAGCAGGGTTCGAGCAGTACTTC. Translation: CSAAGFEQYF.

The chain carries TRBV19 and TRBJ2-6; D gene ambiguous. The length of the CDR3 is 16 residues. V was cut by 7 bases and J by 0 bases, with 13 bases left in between. In germline, CDR1 is LNHDA, CDR2 SQIVND (reference sequence). DNA of the CDR3: TGTGCCAGTACTAACCGACATAGCTCTGGGGCCAACGTCCTGACTTTC. It is translated as CASTNRHSSGANVLTF.

The rearrangement uses TRBV30 and TRBJ1-4, with D perhaps TRBD1 (5 bases). The CDR3 has 16 amino acids. The V end was cut by 2 bases, the J end by 10 bases, with 23 bases between. Per germline, CDR1 GTSNPN and CDR2 SVGIG (reference sequence). The CDR3 nucleotides are TGTGCCTGGAGTCTAGGGGCGGGCTCTAACCGTGGAAAACTGTTTTTT. Protein: CAWSLGAGSNRGKLFF.

This chain connects TRBV7-9 to TRBJ2-1, with 10 positions matching TRBD2. V dropped 5 bases and J dropped 9; count of bases not matched to a gene: 10. The CDR3 loop spans 15 amino acids. CDR1 and CDR2 (germline): SEHNR, FQNEAQ (reference sequence). This chain's CDR3 is CASSDLAGVGSEQFF. CDR3 DNA: TGTGCCAGCAGCGACCTAGCGGGAGTGGGGAGTGAGCAGTTCTTC.

V gene TRBV28 combines with J gene TRBJ1-2; D uncertain. V lost 4 bases to trimming and J lost 4 bases, with 10 bases between them. There are 13 residues in the CDR3. The germline CDR1 and CDR2 sequences are MDHEN and SYDVKM. In DNA, the CDR3 is TGTGCCAGCAGTTCCAAGGGCATCTATGGCTACACCTTC. The encoded protein is CASSSKGIYGYTF.

CDR3 loop: CASSPSLNYGYTF. The CDR3 nucleotides read TGTGCCAGCAGTCCGAGTTTAAACTATGGCTACACCTTC. The chain employs TRBV28 and TRBJ1-2, with no clear D. The V end lost 5 bases, the J end lost 2 bases, and 9 bases lay between the germline ends. Germline V CDR1 and CDR2: MDHEN, SYDVKM. CDR3 length equals 13 residues.

This clone was observed a single time. The CDR3 sequence is CASSLWGTNEQFF. CDR3 DNA: TGTGCCAGCAGCTTATGGGGAACGAATGAGCAGTTCTTC. V gene TRBV7-3 combines with J gene TRBJ2-1, with no clear D. Germline values: CDR1 SGHTA, CDR2 FQGTGA. The CDR3 contains 13 residues. V was clipped by 2 bases and J by 7 bases, with 9 bases between them.

The rearrangement links TRBV19 to TRBJ2-2; 7 bases are a match to TRBD2. V was clipped by 8 bases and J by 4 bases; unmatched bases: 13. The CDR3 consists of 16 residues. Looked up from germline, CDR1 is LNHDA and CDR2 is SQIVND (reference sequence). Written as DNA, the CDR3 is TGTGCCAGTGTACCACGACTGCGCGGGGGCACCGGGGAGCTGTTTTTT. Translating it yields CASVPRLRGGTGELFF.

The chain joins TRBV4-2 to TRBJ2-3; 7 nucleotides match TRBD2. Per germline, CDR1 LGHNA and CDR2 YNFKEQ. The CDR3 covers 17 residues. The trim removed 0 bases at V and 5 bases at J, leaving 11 bases unmatched. CDR3 DNA sequence: TGTGCCAGCAGCCAAGATCAAGTGGGAGGGAAGGGAGATACGCAGTATTTT. Amino acids: CASSQDQVGGKGDTQYF.

The chain combines TRBV19 with TRBJ2-5; 8 bases fit TRBD2. The germline CDR1 and CDR2 sequences are LNHDA and SQIVND (reference sequence). CDR3 size: 14 residues. V lost 4 bases, J lost 4 bases, and 5 bases stayed unmatched. The CDR3 loop is CASSSAGGLETQYF. The CDR3 nucleotides read TGTGCCAGTAGTAGTGCGGGAGGACTAGAGACCCAGTACTTC.

The chain uses TRBV28 and TRBJ1-4, with 9 nucleotides matching TRBD1. CDR1 is MDHEN, CDR2 SYDVKM, per germline. V lost 3 bases, J lost 4 bases, and 9 bases stayed unmatched. The CDR3 is 17 residues long. CDR3 nucleotides: TGTGCCAGCAGTTTTGGAACCGGGACAGGGCTTAATGAAAAACTGTTTTTT. Its translation: CASSFGTGTGLNEKLFF.

As regards this clone: Other nucleotide sequences in the sample specify the same CDR3. The chain is built from TRBV28 and TRBJ1-1; D is unclear. Germline V gives CDR1 MDHEN, CDR2 SYDVKM. Trimming left V 7 bases short and J 1 base short, with 4 bases between. The CDR3 sequence is 11 residues long. This chain's CDR3 is CASTRNTEAFF. The CDR3 DNA is TGTGCCAGCACGAGGAACACTGAAGCTTTCTTT.

This clone was detected only a few times. The chain uses TRBV28 and TRBJ1-1; D possibly corresponds to TRBD1 (5 bases). Looked up from germline, CDR1 is MDHEN and CDR2 is SYDVKM. The V end was cut by 2 bases, the J end by 5 bases, with 21 bases between. CDR3 length equals 17 residues. The chain's CDR3 is CASSLIQGRREGTEAFF. CDR3 nucleotides: TGTGCCAGCAGTTTAATTCAGGGCCGGAGAGAGGGGACTGAAGCTTTCTTT.

The chain employs TRBV5-5 and TRBJ1-1, with D unresolved. Trimming removed 1 base at V and 1 base at J, with 2 bases between. The CDR3 sequence is 12 residues long. The germline gives CDR1 SGHKS, CDR2 YYEKEE (reference sequence). In DNA form, the CDR3 reads TGTGCCAGCAGCTTGTCGAACACTGAAGCTTTCTTT. Translating it yields CASSLSNTEAFF.

The gene calls are TRBV6-5 and TRBJ2-3; TRBD2 is a possible D gene (5 bases). Trimming left V 0 bases short and J 4 bases short, with 11 bases between. The CDR3 contains 15 residues. Germline V CDR1 and CDR2: MNHEY, SVGAGI. CDR3 bases: TGTGCCAGCAGTTACTCCGGTGAGGGATCAGATACGCAGTATTTT. Its protein product is CASSYSGEGSDTQYF.

V and J are TRBV19 and TRBJ1-1, with 7 bases aligning to TRBD1. Germline V gene sequence: CDR1 LNHDA, CDR2 SQIVND (reference sequence). V lost 5 bases, J lost 7 bases, and 10 bases stayed unmatched. The CDR3 covers 14 residues. The CDR3 spells CASSVGQVYSEAFF. CDR3 bases: TGTGCCAGTAGTGTCGGACAGGTTTATAGTGAAGCTTTCTTT.

The rearrangement uses TRBV25-1 and TRBJ2-1, with D maybe TRBD1 (6 bases). The CDR3 has 15 residues. Trimming cost V 6 bases and J 3 bases, with 15 bases left between them. Germline CDR1 reads MGHDK; CDR2 reads SYGVNS. The CDR3 DNA reads as TGTGCCAGCAGCTCGAGCAGGGGTCTCTACAATGAGCAGTTCTTC. Its protein is CASSSSRGLYNEQFF.

The rearrangement joins TRBV7-9 to TRBJ2-1; no reliable D call. V lost 5 bases and J 5 bases, leaving 16 bases between the germline ends. This CDR3 contains 15 residues. Germline V gene lookup returns CDR1 SEHNR and CDR2 FQNEAQ (reference sequence). The CDR3 spells CASSQSGRFHNEQFF. For the CDR3, the DNA is TGTGCCAGCAGCCAGTCAGGACGGTTCCACAATGAGCAGTTCTTC.

The chain employs TRBV5-1 and TRBJ1-1; D call uncertain. In germline, CDR1 is SGHRS, CDR2 YFSETQ. Trimming cost V 0 bases and J 0 bases, with 9 bases left between them. The CDR3 is made up of 15 amino acids. CDR3 in DNA: TGCGCCAGCAGCTTGGGTTGGGCAGTGAACACTGAAGCTTTCTTT. Amino acids: CASSLGWAVNTEAFF.